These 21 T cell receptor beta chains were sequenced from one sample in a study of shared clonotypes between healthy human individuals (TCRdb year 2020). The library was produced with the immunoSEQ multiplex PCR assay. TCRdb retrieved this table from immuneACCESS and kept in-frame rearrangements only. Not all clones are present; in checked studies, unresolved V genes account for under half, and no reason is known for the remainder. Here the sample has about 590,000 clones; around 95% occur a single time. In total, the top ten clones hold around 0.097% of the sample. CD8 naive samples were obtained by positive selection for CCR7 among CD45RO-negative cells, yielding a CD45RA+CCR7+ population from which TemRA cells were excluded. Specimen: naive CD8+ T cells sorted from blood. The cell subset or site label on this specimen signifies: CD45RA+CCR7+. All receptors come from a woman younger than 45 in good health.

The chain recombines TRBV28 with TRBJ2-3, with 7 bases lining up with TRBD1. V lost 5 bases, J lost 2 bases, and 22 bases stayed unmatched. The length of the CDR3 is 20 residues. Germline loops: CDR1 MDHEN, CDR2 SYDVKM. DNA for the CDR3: TGTGCCAGCAGTATAACAGGGGTGGTTTTCATTGAAGAGTTCACAGATACGCAGTATTTT. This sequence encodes CASSITGVVFIEEFTDTQYF.

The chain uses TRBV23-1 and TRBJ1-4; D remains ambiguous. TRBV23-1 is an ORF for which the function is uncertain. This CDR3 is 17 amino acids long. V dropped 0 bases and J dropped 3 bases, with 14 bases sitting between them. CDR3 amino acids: CASSQSASRLANEKLFF. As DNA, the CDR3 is TGCGCCAGCAGTCAATCGGCCAGCCGATTGGCTAATGAAAAACTGTTTTTT.

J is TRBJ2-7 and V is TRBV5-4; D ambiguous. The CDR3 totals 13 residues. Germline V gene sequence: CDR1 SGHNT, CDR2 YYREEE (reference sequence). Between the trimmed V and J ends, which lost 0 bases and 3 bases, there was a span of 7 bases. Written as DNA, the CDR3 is TGTGCCAGCAGCTTGGACGAGATCTACGAGCAGTACTTC. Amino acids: CASSLDEIYEQYF.

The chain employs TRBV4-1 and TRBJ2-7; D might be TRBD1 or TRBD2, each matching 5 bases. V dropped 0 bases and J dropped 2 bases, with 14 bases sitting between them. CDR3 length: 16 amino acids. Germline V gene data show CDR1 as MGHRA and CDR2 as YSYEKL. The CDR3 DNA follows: TGCGCCAGCAGCCAAGAGTGGGGGTTAAAACCCTACGAGCAGTACTTC. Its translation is CASSQEWGLKPYEQYF.

The CDR3 DNA sequence: TGCGCCAGCAGTCGGGTAGATGGGACAGATACGCAGTATTTT. Amino acids: CASSRVDGTDTQYF. This rearrangement joins TRBV5-1 to TRBJ2-3; no firm D call. The germline V gene encodes CDR1 SGHRS and CDR2 YFSETQ. The CDR3 length is 14 residues. V gave up 5 bases and J gave up 3 bases, with 13 bases separating them.

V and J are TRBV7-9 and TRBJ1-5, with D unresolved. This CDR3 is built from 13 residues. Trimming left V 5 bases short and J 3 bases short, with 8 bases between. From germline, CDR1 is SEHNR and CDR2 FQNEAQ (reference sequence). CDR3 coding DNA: TGTGCCAGCAGCCGCTGGGACAATCAGCCCCAGCATTTT. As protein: CASSRWDNQPQHF.

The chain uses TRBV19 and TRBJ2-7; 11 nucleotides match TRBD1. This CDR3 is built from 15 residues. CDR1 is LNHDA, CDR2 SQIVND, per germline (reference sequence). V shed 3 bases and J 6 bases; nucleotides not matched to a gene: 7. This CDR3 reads CASSIGQGAVVEQYF. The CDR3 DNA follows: TGTGCCAGTAGTATTGGACAGGGGGCAGTGGTCGAGCAGTACTTC.

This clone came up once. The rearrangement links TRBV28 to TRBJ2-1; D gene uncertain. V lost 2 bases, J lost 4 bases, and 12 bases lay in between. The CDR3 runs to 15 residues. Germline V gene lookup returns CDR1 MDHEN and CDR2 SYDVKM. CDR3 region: CASSLILSEYNEQFF. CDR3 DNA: TGTGCCAGCAGTTTAATCCTGTCCGAGTACAATGAGCAGTTCTTC.

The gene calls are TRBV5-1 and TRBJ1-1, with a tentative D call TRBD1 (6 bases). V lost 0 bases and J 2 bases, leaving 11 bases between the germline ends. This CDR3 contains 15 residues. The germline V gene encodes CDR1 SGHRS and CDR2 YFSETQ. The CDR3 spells CASSLGWGANTEAFF. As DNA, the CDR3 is TGCGCCAGCAGCTTGGGTTGGGGGGCCAACACTGAAGCTTTCTTT.

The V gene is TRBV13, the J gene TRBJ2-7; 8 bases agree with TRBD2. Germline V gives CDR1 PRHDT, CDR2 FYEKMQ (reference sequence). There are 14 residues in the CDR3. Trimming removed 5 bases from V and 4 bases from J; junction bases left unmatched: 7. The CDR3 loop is CASSRTGGWYEQYF. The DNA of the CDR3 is TGTGCCAGCAGCCGCACGGGAGGGTGGTACGAGCAGTACTTC.

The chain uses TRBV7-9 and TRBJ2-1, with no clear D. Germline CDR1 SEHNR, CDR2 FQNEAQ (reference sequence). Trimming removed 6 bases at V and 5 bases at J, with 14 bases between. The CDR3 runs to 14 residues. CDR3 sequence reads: CASRSSPTDNEQFF. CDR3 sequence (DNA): TGTGCCAGCAGATCTAGTCCGACGGACAATGAGCAGTTCTTC.

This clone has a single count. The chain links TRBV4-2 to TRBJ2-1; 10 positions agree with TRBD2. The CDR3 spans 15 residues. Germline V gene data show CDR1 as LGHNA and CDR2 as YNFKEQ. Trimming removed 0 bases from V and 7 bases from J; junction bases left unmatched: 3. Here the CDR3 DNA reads TGTGCCAGCAGCCAAGAGCTACTAGCGGGAAATGAGCAGTTCTTC. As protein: CASSQELLAGNEQFF.

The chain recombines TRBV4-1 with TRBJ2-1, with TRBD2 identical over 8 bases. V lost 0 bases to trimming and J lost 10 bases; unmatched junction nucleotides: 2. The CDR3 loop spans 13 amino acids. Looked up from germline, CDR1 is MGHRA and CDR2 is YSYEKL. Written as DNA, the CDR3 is TGCGCCAGCAGCCAAGATACTAGCGGAGAGCAGTTCTTC. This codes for CASSQDTSGEQFF.

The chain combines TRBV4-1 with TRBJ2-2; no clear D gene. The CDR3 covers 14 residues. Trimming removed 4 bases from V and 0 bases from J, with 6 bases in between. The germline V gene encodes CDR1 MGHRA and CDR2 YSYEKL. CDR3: CASSRLANTGELFF. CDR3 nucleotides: TGCGCCAGCAGCCGACTCGCGAACACCGGGGAGCTGTTTTTT.

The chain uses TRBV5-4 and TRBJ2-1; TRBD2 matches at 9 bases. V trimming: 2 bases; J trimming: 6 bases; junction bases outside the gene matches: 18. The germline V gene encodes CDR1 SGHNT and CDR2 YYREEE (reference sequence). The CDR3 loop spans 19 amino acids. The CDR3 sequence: CASSLVRTRFAGGPNEQFF. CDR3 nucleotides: TGTGCCAGCAGCTTAGTAAGGACTAGGTTTGCGGGAGGGCCCAATGAGCAGTTCTTC. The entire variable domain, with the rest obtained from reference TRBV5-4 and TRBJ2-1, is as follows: ETGVTQSPTHLIKTRGQQVTLRCSSQSGHNTVSWYQQALGQGPQFIFQYYREEENGRGNFPPRFSGLQFPNYSSELNVNALELDDSALYLCASSLVRTRFAGGPNEQFFGPGTRLTVL.

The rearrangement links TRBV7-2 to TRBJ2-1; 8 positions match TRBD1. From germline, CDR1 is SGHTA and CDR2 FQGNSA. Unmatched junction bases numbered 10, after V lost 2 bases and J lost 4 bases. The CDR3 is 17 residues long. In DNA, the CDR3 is TGTGCCAGCAGCTTACATAGGACAGGGAGAGAGTACAATGAGCAGTTCTTC. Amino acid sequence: CASSLHRTGREYNEQFF.

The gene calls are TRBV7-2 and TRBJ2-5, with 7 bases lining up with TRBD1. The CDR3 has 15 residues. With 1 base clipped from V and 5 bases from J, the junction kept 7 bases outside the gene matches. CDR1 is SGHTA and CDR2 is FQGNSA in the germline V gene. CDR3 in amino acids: CASSLGTGLGETQYF. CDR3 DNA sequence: TGTGCCAGCAGCTTAGGGACAGGCCTGGGGGAGACCCAGTACTTC. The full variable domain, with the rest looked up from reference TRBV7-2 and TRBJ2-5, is GAGVSQSPSNKVTEKGKDVELRCDPISGHTALYWYRQSLGQGLEFLIYFQGNSAPDKSGLPSDRFSAERTGGSVSTLTIQRTQQEDSAVYLCASSLGTGLGETQYFGPGTRLLVL.

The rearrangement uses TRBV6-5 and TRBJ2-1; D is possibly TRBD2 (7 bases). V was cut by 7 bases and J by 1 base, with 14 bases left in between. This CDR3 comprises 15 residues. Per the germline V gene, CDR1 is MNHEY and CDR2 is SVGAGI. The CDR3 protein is CASNPRGASYNEQFF. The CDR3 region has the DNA TGTGCCAGCAACCCTCGGGGGGCTTCCTACAATGAGCAGTTCTTC.

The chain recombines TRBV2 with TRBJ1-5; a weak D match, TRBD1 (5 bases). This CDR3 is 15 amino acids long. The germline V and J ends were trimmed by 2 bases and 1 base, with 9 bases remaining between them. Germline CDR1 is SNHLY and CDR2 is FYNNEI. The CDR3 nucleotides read TGTGCCAGCAGTGAACTGGGGCGGAGCAATCAGCCCCAGCATTTT. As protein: CASSELGRSNQPQHF.

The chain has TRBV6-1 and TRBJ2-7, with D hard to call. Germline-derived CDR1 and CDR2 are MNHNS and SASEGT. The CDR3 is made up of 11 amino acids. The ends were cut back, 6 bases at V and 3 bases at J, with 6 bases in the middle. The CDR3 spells CASRGFYEQYF. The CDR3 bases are TGTGCCAGCAGGGGGTTCTACGAGCAGTACTTC.

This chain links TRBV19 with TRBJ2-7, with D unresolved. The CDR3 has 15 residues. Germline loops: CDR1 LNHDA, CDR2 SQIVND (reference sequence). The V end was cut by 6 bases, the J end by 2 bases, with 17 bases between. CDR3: CASSTDYPPTYEQYF. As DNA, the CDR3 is TGTGCCAGTAGCACAGATTACCCCCCTACCTACGAGCAGTACTTC.